This T cell receptor (beta chain) appears in the sequencing data of a study of shared clonotypes between healthy human individuals. Clones were read by immunoSEQ multiplex PCR, and TCRdb kept only the in-frame ones, dropping some. The profile shows about 1.5 million clones, 95% to 97% of them singletons. Comments on this clone: Other DNA variants within this sample encode the same CDR3.

The TCR originated in a man aged 30-40 years in good health. Sample: naive CD4+ T cells sorted from blood. Subset defined: CD45RA+ positively selected.

In DNA form, the CDR3 reads TGTGCCAGCAGCCAGGACAATGAGCAGTTCTTC. Amino acids: CASSQDNEQFF. The rearrangement uses TRBV7-9 and TRBJ2-1, with D hard to call. The CDR3 is made up of 11 amino acids. CDR1 is SEHNR and CDR2 is FQNEAQ in the germline V gene (reference sequence). The V and J ends lost 5 bases and 5 bases respectively, with 4 bases between them. The full variable domain, with the rest looked up from reference TRBV7-9 and TRBJ2-1, is DTGVSQNPRHKITKRGQNVTFRCDPISEHNRLYWYRQTLGQGPEFLTYFQNEAQLEKSRLLSDRFSAERPKGSFSTLEIQRTEQGDSAMYLCASSQDNEQFFGPGTRLTVL.